This T cell receptor (beta chain) was sequenced for a study of Tregs in tolerant kidney transplant recipients. CDR3 length: 15 residues. Germline V CDR1 and CDR2: MNHEY, SVGAGI. V shed 6 bases, J shed 5 bases, and the junction held 7 bases outside the gene matches. Libraries were prepared by immunoSEQ multiplex PCR; TCRdb keeps only in-frame clonotypes and omits some of them. The sample holds under 50,000 clones, about 90% seen once. Unstimulated regulatory T cells (CD4+CD25+CD127-), CD4+CD25- non-regulatory cells, CD4 and CD8 cells were FACS-sorted from thawed PBMCs. This receptor was taken from a human donor in good health. The chain carries TRBV6-5 and TRBJ1-5; TRBD1 agrees at 10 bases. Sequenced input: Tregs from blood. The DNA of the CDR3 is TGTGCCAGCAGACCGGGACAGGGGACCGATCAGCCCCAGCATTTT. It codes for CASRPGQGTDQPQHF.